This note documents a single T cell receptor beta chain sequence. The sample is drawn from a study of T cell repertoires in ileal Crohn's disease. Germline V gene sequence: CDR1 SGHTA, CDR2 FQGNSA. Trimming shortened V by 1 base and J by 3 bases, and 9 bases separated the two germline ends. The CDR3 runs 14 residues. The table came from immunoSEQ multiplex PCR; TCRdb's copy has only in-frame clones and leaves some out. The data contain around 8,000 clones, roughly 73% of them seen just once; the ten biggest clones take up 6.5% to 9%. The V call is TRBV7-2, the J call TRBJ1-2; maybe TRBD1 (5 bases). The origin of this receptor is an adult with Crohn's disease. Sequenced: ileal tissue. The CDR3 sequence is CASSLVAGDYGYTF. DNA of the CDR3: TGTGCCAGCAGCTTAGTGGCGGGGGACTATGGCTACACCTTC.